This record looks at one TCR beta chain sequence and its context. The source of the sample is a study of blood T cell repertoires in COVID-19. TCRdb's table, derived via immunoSEQ multiplex PCR, lists solely in-frame clones and lacks some. The sample carries around 400,000 clones, around 87% recorded once. Those enrolled in Seattle joined during active infection and were followed longitudinally afterward. Germline V CDR1 and CDR2: MNHEY, SVGAGI. The V end lost 4 bases, the J end lost 7 bases, and 14 bases lay between the germline ends. The CDR3 is made up of 13 amino acids. The TCR comes from a woman aged 60-75 years with COVID-19, enrolled during active disease. The chain combines TRBV6-5 with TRBJ2-7, with D possibly being TRBD2 (6 bases). The specimen was peripheral blood. The CDR3 is CASSWKYRGEQYF. The CDR3, as DNA: TGTGCCAGCAGTTGGAAATACCGGGGGGAGCAGTACTTC.